The 26 T cell receptor beta chains below were found in one sample sequenced in a study of OX40 agonist ivuxolimab in advanced cancers. The method was the immunoSEQ multiplex PCR assay. TCRdb re-hosts the immuneACCESS table, in-frame sequences only. Its copies lack some clones; in the studies checked, an unresolved V gene accounts for under half of them, and the cause for the rest is not known. The sample table contains 45,000 to 55,000 clones; only one count was recorded for around 94% of them. Around 10% of the sample comes from the top ten. Sequencing used CD4+ or CD8+ T cells sorted from blood, obtained in a trial of the OX40 agonist ivuxolimab. The receptors derive from an adult with an advanced solid tumor such as melanoma, head and neck, liver or kidney cancer.

The J gene is TRBJ2-7, the V gene TRBV9; no firm D call. This CDR3 has 15 amino acids. The V and J ends lost 0 bases and 4 bases respectively, with 14 bases between them. The germline V gene has CDR1 SGDLS and CDR2 YYNGEE. The CDR3 here is CASSVAPDHDYEQYF. In DNA form, the CDR3 reads TGTGCCAGCAGCGTAGCTCCTGACCATGATTACGAGCAGTACTTC.

This clone was detected once. The chain combines TRBV27 with TRBJ2-7; D gene unclear. Germline-derived CDR1 and CDR2 are MNHEY and SMNVEV (reference sequence). The CDR3 totals 15 residues. Trimming left V 0 bases short and J 3 bases short, with 12 bases between. CDR3 residues: CASSLSSPESYEQYF. Written as DNA, the CDR3 is TGTGCCAGCAGTTTATCGTCCCCTGAGAGCTACGAGCAGTACTTC.

This clone occurred once. This chain uses TRBV7-8 with TRBJ2-1; the match to TRBD1 covers 8 bases. This CDR3 spans 15 amino acids. Germline V lookup: CDR1 SGHVS, CDR2 FQNEAQ. Unmatched junction bases numbered 10, after V lost 6 bases and J lost 6 bases. CDR3 sequence reads: CASSRGQGAGNEQFF. DNA of the CDR3: TGTGCCAGCAGTCGAGGCCAGGGGGCCGGCAATGAGCAGTTCTTC.

This clone has only one observation. This chain joins TRBV12-2 and TRBJ2-3; the table's D call, TRBD2, has no DNA check behind it. TRBV12-2 has pseudogene status. This CDR3 contains 15 residues. CDR3 nucleotides: TGTGCAAGTCGCTCAGACCCGCTCGGGACAGATACGCAGTATTTT. This translates into CASRSDPLGTDTQYF.

This chain joins TRBV19 and TRBJ1-2; a possible D gene is TRBD1 (6 bases). CDR3 length equals 13 residues. V shed 5 bases and J shed 3 bases, with 10 bases lying between them. Germline V CDR1 and CDR2: LNHDA, SQIVND (reference sequence). In DNA form, the CDR3 reads TGTGCCAGTAGTCTGGGGGCGTACTATGGCTACACCTTC. Translating it yields CASSLGAYYGYTF.

This chain connects TRBV10-3 to TRBJ1-6; no clear D gene. The CDR3 extends over 15 amino acids. Germline V CDR1 and CDR2: ENHRY, SYGVKD. V was pared by 3 bases and J by 9 bases, with 15 bases between. The CDR3 protein is CAISEVIGLGSPLHF. CDR3 DNA: TGTGCCATCAGTGAAGTAATAGGGTTAGGTTCACCCCTCCACTTT.

The chain couples TRBV27 to TRBJ1-1, with D maybe TRBD1 (6 bases). The V end lost 5 bases, the J end lost 2 bases, and 15 bases lay between the germline ends. The CDR3 is 15 amino acids. Per germline, CDR1 MNHEY and CDR2 SMNVEV (reference sequence). The CDR3: CASSERGTPNTEAFF. CDR3 nucleotide sequence: TGTGCCAGCAGTGAACGGGGGACACCCAACACTGAAGCTTTCTTT.

The chain joins TRBV6-5 to TRBJ1-1; the D is unclear. Germline lookup yields CDR1 MNHEY and CDR2 SVGAGI. Trimming removed 4 bases at V and 1 base at J, with 7 bases between. CDR3 length: 13 residues. The CDR3 DNA is TGTGCCAGCAGTTTTGGCCAGAACACTGAAGCTTTCTTT. Its translation is CASSFGQNTEAFF.

This chain joins TRBV19 and TRBJ2-6; D assignment may be TRBD1 or TRBD2 (5 bases each). The CDR3 totals 14 residues. The germline gives CDR1 LNHDA, CDR2 SQIVND (reference sequence). The V and J ends lost 5 bases and 4 bases respectively, with 9 bases between them. CDR3 sequence (DNA): TGTGCCAGTAGTCCCGAGGGGGGGGCCAACGTCCTGACTTTC. Amino acids: CASSPEGGANVLTF.

This clone was seen just once. The genes are TRBV19 and TRBJ1-2; TRBD1 is a possible D gene (5 bases). The ends were cut back, 3 bases at V and 3 bases at J, with 11 bases in the middle. Germline assignment: CDR1 LNHDA and CDR2 SQIVND (reference sequence). The CDR3 totals 14 residues. CDR3 in DNA: TGTGCCAGTAGTATGGGGCAGGGCGACTATGGCTACACCTTC. This sequence encodes CASSMGQGDYGYTF.

The chain joins TRBV7-9 to TRBJ2-7; possibly TRBD2 for D (6 bases). The V end was cut by 8 bases, the J end by 5 bases, with 25 bases between. This CDR3 is built from 16 residues. Germline V CDR1 and CDR2: SEHNR, FQNEAQ (reference sequence). The DNA of the CDR3 is TGTGCCAGCGGCGGGCTTCTCGGAGGGCTGGACCACGAGCAGTACTTC. Translation: CASGGLLGGLDHEQYF. Filled out from reference TRBV7-9 and TRBJ2-7, the complete variable domain reads DTGVSQNPRHKITKRGQNVTFRCDPISEHNRLYWYRQTLGQGPEFLTYFQNEAQLEKSRLLSDRFSAERPKGSFSTLEIQRTEQGDSAMYLCASGGLLGGLDHEQYFGPGTRLTVT.

The chain uses TRBV10-1 and TRBJ1-1, with D possibly matching TRBD1 (5 bases). Trimming took off 6 bases at V and 6 bases at J, with 11 bases between the two ends. CDR1 WNHNN and CDR2 SYGVQD come from the germline V gene (reference sequence). The CDR3 totals 12 residues. The CDR3, as DNA: TGCGCCAGCAGCTCCGGGGCCTCTGAAGCTTTCTTT. Translated: CASSSGASEAFF.

CDR3 in amino acids: CASSYEPTVNTEAFF. The DNA of the CDR3 is TGTGCCAGCAGTTACGAACCGACAGTGAACACTGAAGCTTTCTTT. This chain joins TRBV6-5 and TRBJ1-1, with a tentative D call TRBD1 (5 bases). Germline loops: CDR1 MNHEY, CDR2 SVGAGI. The CDR3 totals 15 residues. V was pared by 2 bases and J by 0 bases, with 10 bases between.

This chain connects TRBV10-2 to TRBJ2-1, with 14 nucleotides matching TRBD2. Germline V gene lookup returns CDR1 WSHSY and CDR2 SAAADI. The CDR3 runs 16 residues. The junction had 4 bases not matched to a gene; V was cut back by 6 bases and J by 3 bases. The CDR3 DNA reads as TGCGCCAGCAGGGGACTAGCGGGAGTTCTCTACAATGAGCAGTTCTTC. As protein: CASRGLAGVLYNEQFF.

The chain employs TRBV19 and TRBJ2-6, with 9 bases that match TRBD1. V lost 5 bases, J lost 0 bases, and 11 bases stayed unmatched. CDR1 is LNHDA and CDR2 is SQIVND in the germline V gene (reference sequence). The CDR3 is made up of 19 amino acids. CDR3 protein: CASSANLDRGSSGANVLTF. The CDR3 nucleotides are TGTGCCAGTAGTGCAAACCTGGACAGGGGAAGCTCTGGGGCCAACGTCCTGACTTTC.

The chain is built from TRBV9 and TRBJ2-7; the D gene is possibly TRBD1 (5 bases). The ends were cut back, 3 bases at V and 3 bases at J, with 22 bases in the middle. This CDR3 is built from 17 residues. Germline CDR1 and CDR2: SGDLS and YYNGEE. The CDR3 here is CASSAGADASSLYEQYF. The CDR3, as DNA: TGTGCCAGCAGCGCTGGGGCTGATGCCTCATCCCTCTACGAGCAGTACTTC.

The V and J genes are TRBV19 and TRBJ1-3; D remains ambiguous. Germline CDR1 LNHDA, CDR2 SQIVND (reference sequence). V lost 3 bases and J lost 1, with 13 bases in between. The CDR3 runs 16 residues. As DNA, the CDR3 is TGTGCCAGTAGTATTACCAGCCACCTTTCTGGAAACACCATATATTTT. It specifies CASSITSHLSGNTIYF.

This clone was detected only once. The chain employs TRBV7-9 and TRBJ1-1; D gene uncertain. Trimming removed 5 bases at V and 6 bases at J, with 13 bases between. The CDR3 extends over 13 amino acids. Germline assignment: CDR1 SEHNR and CDR2 FQNEAQ (reference sequence). The CDR3 DNA follows: TGTGCCAGCAGCCCGAGCGGGGAACCTGAAGCTTTCTTT. Translation: CASSPSGEPEAFF.

V usage is TRBV2 and J usage is TRBJ2-1; no reliable D call. CDR3 length equals 14 residues. In germline, CDR1 is SNHLY, CDR2 FYNNEI. V shed 6 bases and J shed 2 bases, with 11 bases lying between them. The CDR3 nucleotides read TGTGCCAGCAGACATGACTCCACCTACAATGAGCAGTTCTTC. This codes for CASRHDSTYNEQFF.

V usage is TRBV9 and J usage is TRBJ2-7, with D possibly being TRBD2 (5 bases). The V end was cut by 0 bases, the J end by 0 bases, with 10 bases between. The CDR3 is made up of 15 amino acids. The germline CDR1 and CDR2 sequences are SGDLS and YYNGEE. The CDR3, as DNA: TGTGCCAGCAGCGTAGGAGGGAGCCCCTCCTACGAGCAGTACTTC. It codes for CASSVGGSPSYEQYF.

The chain couples TRBV4-3 to TRBJ2-5; D perhaps matches TRBD1 (5 bases). The better agreement between TRBJ2-7 and the DNA end casts doubt on the J call. The germline V gene has CDR1 LGHNA and CDR2 YSLEER. This CDR3 contains 12 residues. The CDR3 spells CASSQDGAEQYF. The DNA for the CDR3 is TGCGCCAGCAGCCAAGATGGGGCCGAGCAGTACTTC.

The chain joins TRBV5-1 to TRBJ2-7, with 16 bases matching TRBD2. Losses at the gene ends were 4 bases for V and 3 bases for J; bases not matched to a gene: 4. The germline V gene encodes CDR1 SGHRS and CDR2 YFSETQ. The CDR3 totals 16 residues. The CDR3 nucleotides read TGCGCCAGCAGCCTGGGACTAGCGGGAGGGTTCTACGAGCAGTACTTC. Encoded protein: CASSLGLAGGFYEQYF.

The V and J genes are TRBV4-1 and TRBJ2-7, with D perhaps TRBD1 (5 bases). Trimming left V 2 bases short and J 1 base short, with 12 bases between. Germline V gives CDR1 MGHRA, CDR2 YSYEKL. The CDR3 has 15 residues. In DNA, the CDR3 is TGCGCCAGCAGCCAAAAAGGGGCCCAATCCTACGAGCAGTACTTC. Translated: CASSQKGAQSYEQYF.

CDR3 nucleotides: TGTGCCAGTAGTATAGGGGGGAGAGGGTTCGAGCAGTACTTC. Translated, it gives CASSIGGRGFEQYF. This sequence joins TRBV19 and TRBJ2-7, with D perhaps given as TRBD1 or TRBD2 (5 bases each). Germline V gene lookup returns CDR1 LNHDA and CDR2 SQIVND (reference sequence). V was clipped by 1 base and J by 6 bases, with 13 bases between them. CDR3 length: 14 amino acids.

The chain joins TRBV7-8 to TRBJ2-5, with D possibly matching TRBD1 (6 bases). Trimming took off 1 base at V and 5 bases at J, with 20 bases between the two ends. The CDR3 runs to 17 residues. Germline V lookup: CDR1 SGHVS, CDR2 FQNEAQ. CDR3 protein: CASSLGASNRAGETQYF. For the CDR3, the DNA is TGTGCCAGCAGCTTAGGGGCCTCAAACAGGGCCGGGGAGACCCAGTACTTC.

The chain recombines TRBV28 with TRBJ2-5, with D possibly TRBD2 on 7 matching bases. The germline V gene encodes CDR1 MDHEN and CDR2 SYDVKM. V lost 8 bases and J lost 1, with 17 bases in between. The CDR3 length is 15 residues. The CDR3 region has the DNA TGTGCCAGCCTTTTCGCGGGGGCCCTCCAAGAGACCCAGTACTTC. This codes for CASLFAGALQETQYF.